The source of this T cell receptor (beta chain) is a study of T-cell memory formation after mild COVID-19. Trimming pared 1 base from V and 10 bases from J, leaving 20 bases between. Per germline, CDR1 SGHKS and CDR2 YYEKEE (reference sequence). CDR3 length equals 15 residues. One entry per CDR3 protein results from TCRdb running MiXCR on the 5' RACE reads. Of around 300,000 distinct CDR3 sequences in the sample, roughly 13% were seen once. This clonotype was detected ten times or more. This receptor was obtained from a young man who had mild COVID-19 (a few samples of this study predate the infection). Cell type and time point are not known. The chain links TRBV5-5 to TRBJ2-5; D is undetermined. The material sequenced was PBMCs or a T cell subset sorted from them (not recorded which). CDR3 in amino acids: CASSLWVDPTSVQYF. The CDR3, as DNA: TGTGCCAGCAGCTTGTGGGTTGACCCCACATCCGTCCAGTACTTC.